This T cell receptor beta chain was documented in a study of T cell changes during pregnancy in multiple sclerosis (dated by TCRdb to the late 2010s). Turning to the overall study: The study looked at changes in the T cell repertoire across pregnancy in women with multiple sclerosis.

Regarding this clone: The specificity of this receptor is unknown. No per-base quality is available; no much larger clone lies one base away.

The library relied on the immunoSEQ multiplex PCR assay. What TCRdb holds here is the immuneACCESS table cut down to in-frame rearrangements. Part of the clones is not present; checked against another copy, under half of the missing clones reflect an unresolved V gene, and the others are unexplained. Recorded for this sample are around 96,000 clones; about 94% of them occurred a single time. In total, the top ten clones hold around 1.7% of the sample. Between the V and J ends, shortened by 7 bases and 3 bases respectively, the junction contains 21 bases. Via the germline V gene, CDR1 is MDHEN and CDR2 SYDVKM. Inclusive of the bounding cysteine and phenylalanine, the CDR3 is 16 residues long. Of all the DNA, just the CDR3 is kept, 48 bases in frame from base 1.

This receptor was identified in a female donor in good health, enrolled as a control in a pregnancy study. The chain was built from TRBV28 and TRBJ2-5; 6 matching bases give a weak D call of TRBD2. Sample: peripheral blood, taken after pregnancy. CDR3 reads: CASTPERRSGKETQYF. The DNA reads as follows: TGTGCCAGCACCCCAGAAAGGCGTAGCGGAAAAGAGACCCAGTACTTC.